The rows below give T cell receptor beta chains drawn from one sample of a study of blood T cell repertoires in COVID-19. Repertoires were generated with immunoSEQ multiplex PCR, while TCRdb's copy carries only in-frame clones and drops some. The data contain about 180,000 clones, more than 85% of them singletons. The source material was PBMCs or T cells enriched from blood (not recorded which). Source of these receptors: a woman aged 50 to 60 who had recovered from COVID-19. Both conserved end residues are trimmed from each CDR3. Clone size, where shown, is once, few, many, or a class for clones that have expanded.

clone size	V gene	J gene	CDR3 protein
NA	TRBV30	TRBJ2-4	AWSVSLAGAKNIQY
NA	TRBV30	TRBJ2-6	AWSWTGAGANVLT
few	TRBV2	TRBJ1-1	ASNRMNTEAF
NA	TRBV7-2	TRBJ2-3	ASSLVGDRISTDTQY
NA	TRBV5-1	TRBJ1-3	ASSLEAGSGNTIY
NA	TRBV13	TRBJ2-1	ASSTGLAGNNEQF
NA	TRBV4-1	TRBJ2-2	ASSVKYTGLAGDRTGELF
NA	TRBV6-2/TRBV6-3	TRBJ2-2	ASSPVRSRRTAGELTGELF
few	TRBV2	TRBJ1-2	ASLIQGDYGYT
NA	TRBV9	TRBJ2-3	ASSVGAGGTDTQY
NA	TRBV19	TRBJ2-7	ASSPKHRDRFSYEQY
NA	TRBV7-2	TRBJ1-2	ASSLRLAGKDYGYT
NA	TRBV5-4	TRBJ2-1	ASSFGRGRPNEQF
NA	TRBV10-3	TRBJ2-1	AIRNGTSGLYNEQF
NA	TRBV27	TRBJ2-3	ASSLTPSGGPDTQY
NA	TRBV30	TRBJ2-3	AWRSRETDTQY
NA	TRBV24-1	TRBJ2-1	ATSGTGNSYNEQF
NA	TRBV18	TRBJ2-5	ASSPPDRAQETQY
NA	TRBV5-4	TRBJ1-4	ASSLAGTGFEKLF
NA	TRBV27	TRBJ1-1	ASSPGQGAAGVTEAF
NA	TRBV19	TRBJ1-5	ASRSRGRMSQPQH
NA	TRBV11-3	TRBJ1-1	ASRTGWNTEAF
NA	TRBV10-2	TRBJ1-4	ASSDVVGEGEKLF
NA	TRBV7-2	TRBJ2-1	ASTFTYNEQF
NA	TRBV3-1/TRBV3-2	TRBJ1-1	ASSQEYWNTEAF
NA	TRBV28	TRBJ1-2	ASSLNRGGYGYT
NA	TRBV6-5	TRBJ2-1	ASSYSSFNEQF
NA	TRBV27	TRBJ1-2	ASSLKSGNYGYT
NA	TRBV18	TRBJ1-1	ASSPSGQGSTEAF
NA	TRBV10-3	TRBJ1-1	AIRDPRVGTEAF
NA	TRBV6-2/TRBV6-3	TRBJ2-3	ASSYSKSSGISDTQY
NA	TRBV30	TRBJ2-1	AWSRLAGGSEQF
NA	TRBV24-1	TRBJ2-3	ATSDRLAGASDTQY
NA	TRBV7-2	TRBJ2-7	ASSLQGAPTYEQY
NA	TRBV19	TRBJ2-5	ASGERGETQY
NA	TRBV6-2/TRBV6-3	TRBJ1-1	ASSQQGLWAF
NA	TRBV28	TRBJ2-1	ASAPLLLAGGLLDEQF
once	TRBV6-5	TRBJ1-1	ASSRTGGTEAF
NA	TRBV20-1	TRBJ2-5	SARVRETQY
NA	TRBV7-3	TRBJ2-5	ASSLSPAGGGETQY